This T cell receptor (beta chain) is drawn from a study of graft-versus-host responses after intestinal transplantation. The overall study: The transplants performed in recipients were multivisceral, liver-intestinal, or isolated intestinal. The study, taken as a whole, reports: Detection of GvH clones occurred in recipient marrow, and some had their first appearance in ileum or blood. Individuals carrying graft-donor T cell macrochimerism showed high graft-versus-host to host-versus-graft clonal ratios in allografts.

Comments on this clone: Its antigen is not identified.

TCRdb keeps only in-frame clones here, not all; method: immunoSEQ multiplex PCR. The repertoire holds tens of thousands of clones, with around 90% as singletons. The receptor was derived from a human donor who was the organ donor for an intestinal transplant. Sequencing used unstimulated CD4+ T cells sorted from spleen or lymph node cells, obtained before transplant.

The CDR3 coding sequence is TGTGCCACCAGCAGAGACAGCATGAACACTGAAGCTTTCTTT. Translation gives CATSRDSMNTEAFF. The chain has TRBV15 and TRBJ1-1, with D uncertain. This CDR3 is 14 amino acids long. Per germline, CDR1 LNHNV and CDR2 YYDKDF (reference sequence). The ends were cut back, 0 bases at V and 0 bases at J, with 5 bases in the middle.